These T cell receptor beta chains were read from a single sample in a study of regulatory dendritic cells for organ transplantation. These receptors are not linked to any known antigen. Sequencing was performed with immunoSEQ multiplex PCR; in TCRdb, only in-frame clones are kept and a portion is missing. The sample yields about 20,000 clones, 80% to 90% seen once. Sequencing was performed on naive CD4+ T cells from blood cultured with regulatory dendritic cells. The receptors were sampled from a human donor in good health. The CDR3 runs from the conserved cysteine through the conserved F or W. D genes are given only for firm matches. Only some rows state a clone size, as once, few, many or a class for expanded clones.

>NA|NA|TRBV5-1|TRBJ2-1
TGCGCCAGCAGAAACATCTACAATGAGCAGTTCTTC
CASRNIYNEQFF
>TRBD2|NA|TRBV7-2|TRBJ2-1
TGTGCCAGCAGCTTAGGCGGGAGTGCTTCCAATGAGCAGTTCTTC
CASSLGGSASNEQFF
>NA|NA|TRBV29-1|TRBJ1-2
TGCAGCGTTGAAGGGAATATGGGCTACACCTTC
CSVEGNMGYTF
>TRBD2|NA|TRBV9|TRBJ2-5
TGTGCCAGCAGCGTAGCCCCCTCGGGAGGGCCGGGAGAGACCCAGTACTTC
CASSVAPSGGPGETQYF
>NA|NA|TRBV28|TRBJ1-5
TGTGCCAGCAGCAACCCCCTTTGGGGGAGGGATCAGCCCCAGCATTTT
CASSNPLWGRDQPQHF
>TRBD1|NA|TRBV19|TRBJ2-6
TGTGCCAGTAGTATCAAGGGGGCGCTAACTGGGGCCAACGTCCTGACTTTC
CASSIKGALTGANVLTF
>TRBD2|NA|TRBV7-6|TRBJ2-7
TGTGCCAGCAGCTTAGAGTCGGGACTAGCGGGGACCTACGAGCAGTACTTC
CASSLESGLAGTYEQYF
>NA|once|TRBV5-4|TRBJ2-2
TGTGCCAGCAGCCAGGACCCCCTGGGGGAGCTGTTTTTT
CASSQDPLGELFF
>NA|few|TRBV10-1|TRBJ2-7
TGCGCCAGCAGTGAGGCCGGTTACGAGCAGTACTTC
CASSEAGYEQYF
>TRBD1|NA|TRBV27|TRBJ2-7
TGTGCCAGCAGATTAAACCCCATGAGGACAGGGTCCTACGAGCAGTACTTC
CASRLNPMRTGSYEQYF
>NA|NA|TRBV18|TRBJ2-7
TGTGCCAGCTCACCACTAGAGGATGGCTACGAGCAGTACTTC
CASSPLEDGYEQYF
>TRBD2|NA|TRBV7-2|TRBJ2-5
TGTGCCAGCAGCTTAGGAAGTCGTGGGAGCGGGAGTGGGCAAGAGACCCAGTACTTC
CASSLGSRGSGSGQETQYF
>NA|NA|TRBV6-1|TRBJ2-3
TGTGCCAGCACCCCCCAAAGGTTAGGCACAGATACGCAGTATTTT
CASTPQRLGTDTQYF
>NA|NA|TRBV7-9|TRBJ2-1
TGTGCCAGCAGCTTCCGATCCTACAATGAGCAGTTCTTC
CASSFRSYNEQFF
>TRBD1|NA|TRBV9|TRBJ1-3
TGTGCCAGCAGCGTATGGGACAGGGGAAACTCTGGAAACACCATATATTTT
CASSVWDRGNSGNTIYF
>NA|NA|TRBV9|TRBJ2-5
TGTGCCAGCAGCGTAGATCCAAGGAAGGAGACCCAGTACTTC
CASSVDPRKETQYF
>NA|NA|TRBV5-4|TRBJ1-1
TGTGCCAGCAGCTTGTTTGAGGGGCAGGCTTTCTTT
CASSLFEGQAFF
>TRBD1|NA|TRBV7-6|TRBJ1-3
TGTGCCAGCAGCTCGGGACAGGTTGGGTTTGGAAACACCATATATTTT
CASSSGQVGFGNTIYF
>NA|NA|TRBV7-2|TRBJ1-2
TGTGCCAGCAGCTTAGAGCAGGGAGGGTCCTTTTTC
CASSLEQGGSFF
>TRBD1|NA|TRBV25-1|TRBJ2-1
TGTGCCAGCAGTGAATACGGGGGACAGGGGGCGCGGCAGTTCTTC
CASSEYGGQGARQFF
>TRBD2|once|TRBV7-9|TRBJ2-3
TGTGCCAGCAGCTCCCTAGCGGGGACAGATACGCAGTATTTT
CASSSLAGTDTQYF
>NA|NA|TRBV7-3|TRBJ1-1
TGTGCCAGCAGCCGGGAGGGAAGAGGGGAAGCTTTCTTT
CASSREGRGEAFF
>TRBD2|NA|TRBV4-2|TRBJ2-5
TGTGCCAGCAGCCAGCCCGGACTAGCGGGGGAACTCCAAGAGACCCAGTACTTC
CASSQPGLAGELQETQYF
>NA|NA|TRBV19|TRBJ2-1
TGTGCCAGTTCAACTGGAAGCTCCTACAATGAGCAGTTCTTC
CASSTGSSYNEQFF
>TRBD1|NA|TRBV19|TRBJ2-3
TGTGCCAGTAGTAAGTGGACAGGGGTCTACACAGATACGCAGTATTTT
CASSKWTGVYTDTQYF
>NA|NA|TRBV4-3|TRBJ2-7
TGCGCCAGCAGCCTGCGCAGGGGATCCTACGAGCAGTACTTC
CASSLRRGSYEQYF